This note documents a single T cell receptor beta chain sequence. These data come from a study of blood T cell repertoires in COVID-19. About the study: From the United States, Italy and Spain came samples of acute and convalescent COVID-19. T cells, B-cell-depleted T cells, or PBMCs supplied cDNA or gDNA.

Germline values: CDR1 MGHRA, CDR2 YSYEKL. This CDR3 spans 15 amino acids. The ends were cut back, 1 base at V and 2 bases at J, with 12 bases in the middle. As originally analysed: Nucleated cell counts were estimated from reference gene primer amplification. Sequencing was performed with immunoSEQ multiplex PCR; in TCRdb, only in-frame clones are kept and a portion is missing. The DNA gave D and trimming, while V, J and clone size come from that table. The table shows hundreds of thousands of clones, with around 90% occurring only once. The clonotype originates from a man aged 40-49 years with acute or convalescent COVID-19. The sequenced sample was peripheral blood. The chain has TRBV4-1 and TRBJ2-7, with a possible D match to TRBD2 (5 bases). The CDR3 coding sequence is TGCGCCAGCAGCCAAGGAACTAGGAACCCCTACGAGCAGTACTTC. It yields the protein CASSQGTRNPYEQYF.